This T cell receptor (beta chain) came from a study of neurological immune-mediated disorders. This sample's time point: longitudinal time-point 1 (baseline). This clonotype was counted at least ten times. Its target is not known. General study findings and limits: The phylogenetic placement of 18 of 34 multiple sclerosis patients' repertoires in one related-CDR3 cluster constitutes a possible signature.

From the 5' RACE reads, TCRdb called clonotypes with MiXCR, one entry per CDR3 protein. Altogether tens of thousands of distinct CDR3 sequences are present, less than 3.5% being singletons, with the ten largest covering around 7.7%. The germline CDR1 and CDR2 sequences are SGHVS and FQNEAQ. The CDR3 contains 15 residues. V lost 3 bases and J 7 bases, leaving 15 bases between the germline ends. The source material was PBMCs. The source of this sequence is a woman in her sixties or seventies with multiple sclerosis. The V and J genes are TRBV7-8 and TRBJ1-4; D gene unclear. CDR3 DNA sequence: TGTGCCAGCAGCTTCTCGGGGAGGCGTGGTGAAAAACTGTTTTTT. This encodes CASSFSGRRGEKLFF.